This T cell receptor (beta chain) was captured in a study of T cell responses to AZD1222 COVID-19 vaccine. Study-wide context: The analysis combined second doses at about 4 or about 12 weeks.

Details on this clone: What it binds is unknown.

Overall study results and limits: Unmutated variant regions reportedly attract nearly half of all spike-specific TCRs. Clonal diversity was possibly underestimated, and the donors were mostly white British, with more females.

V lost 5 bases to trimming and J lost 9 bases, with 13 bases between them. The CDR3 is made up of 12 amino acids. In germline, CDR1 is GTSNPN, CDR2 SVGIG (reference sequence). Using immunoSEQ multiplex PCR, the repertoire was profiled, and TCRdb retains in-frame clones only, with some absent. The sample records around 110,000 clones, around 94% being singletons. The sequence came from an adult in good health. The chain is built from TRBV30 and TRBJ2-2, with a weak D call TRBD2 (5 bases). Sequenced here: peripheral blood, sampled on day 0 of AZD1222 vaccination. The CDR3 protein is CAWEGRSRELFF. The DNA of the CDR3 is TGTGCCTGGGAAGGGAGATCCCGGGAGCTGTTTTTT.